A single sample gave rise to the 23 T cell receptor beta chains below, sequenced in a study of shared clonotypes between healthy human individuals. The table came from immunoSEQ multiplex PCR; TCRdb's copy has only in-frame clones and leaves some out. The table lists about 480,000 clones, roughly 85% of them singletons. Input material: PBMCs. Every receptor here comes from a woman aged 40 to 50 in good health. Some clones in this sample may be carry-over from other donors' samples.

Turning to this clone: The sample contains more than one DNA sequence encoding this CDR3. The chain couples TRBV5-1 to TRBJ2-3; 10 bases align to TRBD2. The germline V gene has CDR1 SGHRS and CDR2 YFSETQ. CDR3 length: 16 residues. V dropped 0 bases and J dropped 5; count of bases not matched to a gene: 6. CDR3 coding DNA: TGCGCCAGCAGCTTGGGCCTAGCGGGAGTGGTAGATACGCAGTATTTT. This codes for CASSLGLAGVVDTQYF.

This clone was found once. The chain combines TRBV14 with TRBJ2-1, with D hard to call. V dropped 5 bases and J dropped 7 bases, with 6 bases sitting between them. This CDR3 contains 11 residues. The germline CDR1 and CDR2 sequences are SGHDN and FVKESK. CDR3 amino acids: CASSAINEQFF. CDR3 nucleotide sequence: TGTGCCAGCAGCGCTATAAATGAGCAGTTCTTC. The whole variable domain, remainder taken from reference TRBV14 and TRBJ2-1, is EAGVTQFPSHSVIEKGQTVTLRCDPISGHDNLYWYRRVMGKEIKFLLHFVKESKQDESGMPNNRFLAERTGGTYSTLKVQPAELEDSGVYFCASSAINEQFFGPGTRLTVL.

This clone was seen just once. The CDR3 is CASSSTGVTGELFF. The CDR3 DNA reads as TGTGCCAGCAGTTCCACAGGGGTCACCGGGGAGCTGTTTTTT. The chain recombines TRBV7-3 with TRBJ2-2; 7 positions match TRBD1. The CDR3 runs 14 residues. Germline CDR1 SGHTA, CDR2 FQGTGA. V lost 6 bases, J lost 4 bases, and 5 bases stayed unmatched.

CDR3 amino acids: CASSLPQGETQYF. The CDR3 region has the DNA TGTGCCAGCAGCCTACCACAGGGAGAGACCCAGTACTTC. The genes are TRBV2 and TRBJ2-5, with D perhaps matching TRBD1 (6 bases). This CDR3 is built from 13 residues. Trimming removed 6 bases at V and 4 bases at J, with 12 bases between. Per germline, CDR1 SNHLY and CDR2 FYNNEI.

This rearrangement joins TRBV4-2 to TRBJ1-4; D perhaps matches TRBD1 (5 bases). Germline CDR1 reads LGHNA; CDR2 reads YNFKEQ. The CDR3 loop spans 15 amino acids. Trimming removed 1 base from V and 8 bases from J, with 14 bases in between. This CDR3 reads CASSQVLGVGEKLFF. DNA of the CDR3: TGTGCCAGCAGCCAAGTACTGGGGGTAGGAGAAAAACTGTTTTTT.

This chain joins TRBV4-2 and TRBJ2-3, with 8 bases identical to TRBD1. The J segment lost 1 base and the V segment lost 3 bases, leaving 3 bases of the junction unmatched. The CDR3 has 15 residues. Germline V lookup: CDR1 LGHNA, CDR2 YNFKEQ. The CDR3 sequence is CASSHGQGGTDTQYF. CDR3 coding DNA: TGTGCCAGCAGCCATGGACAGGGAGGCACAGATACGCAGTATTTT.

The chain employs TRBV10-2 and TRBJ2-7, with 7 bases aligning to TRBD1. The germline V gene has CDR1 WSHSY and CDR2 SAAADI. V gave up 2 bases and J gave up 3 bases; unmatched junction bases: 10. The CDR3 is made up of 16 amino acids. In DNA, the CDR3 is TGCGCCAGCAGTGAGGAGGATGAACAGGGGCGCTACGAGCAGTACTTC. Encoded protein: CASSEEDEQGRYEQYF.

V gene TRBV30 combines with J gene TRBJ1-6, with D perhaps matching TRBD1 (5 bases). There are 13 residues in the CDR3. Trimming took 3 bases from V and 7 from J, leaving 10 bases between them. Germline V gives CDR1 GTSNPN, CDR2 SVGIG (reference sequence). CDR3 nucleotides: TGTGCCTGGAGAATAGGGACGAATTCACCCCTCCACTTT. Protein product: CAWRIGTNSPLHF. The variable domain in full, with the rest retrieved from reference TRBV30 and TRBJ1-6, is SQTIHQWPATLVQPVGSPLSLECTVEGTSNPNLYWYRQAAGRGLQLLFYSVGIGQISSEVPQNLSASRPQDRQFILSSKKLLLSDSGFYLCAWRIGTNSPLHFGNGTRLTVT.

The CDR3 DNA reads TGCAGCGTTGAGGGCTCAAGCACAGATACGCAGTATTTT. Its translation: CSVEGSSTDTQYF. The chain combines TRBV29-1 with TRBJ2-3; D uncertain. Germline values: CDR1 SQVTM, CDR2 ANQGSEA. This CDR3 is 13 amino acids long. V lost 3 bases, J lost 0 bases, and 7 bases lay in between.

V usage is TRBV9 and J usage is TRBJ1-2; no reliable D call. The V end lost 0 bases, the J end lost 3 bases, and 12 bases lay between the germline ends. CDR1 SGDLS and CDR2 YYNGEE come from the germline V gene. The CDR3 loop spans 15 amino acids. CDR3 sequence (DNA): TGTGCCAGCAGCGTAGACGGAGGGCTCCACTATGGCTACACCTTC. Its translation: CASSVDGGLHYGYTF.

The rearrangement joins TRBV7-3 to TRBJ2-1, with 7 bases that match TRBD1. This CDR3 has 15 amino acids. In germline, CDR1 is SGHTA, CDR2 FQGTGA. Trimming took 5 bases from V and 6 from J; bases not matched to a gene: 10. The CDR3 protein is CASSIGTAPLNEQFF. Here the CDR3 DNA reads TGTGCCAGCAGCATCGGGACAGCTCCCCTCAATGAGCAGTTCTTC.

This clone has just a few counts. The chain links TRBV28 to TRBJ1-5; 7 bases line up with TRBD1. CDR3 length: 15 amino acids. Germline CDR1 reads MDHEN; CDR2 reads SYDVKM. The trim removed 4 bases at V and 3 bases at J, leaving 6 bases unmatched. The DNA of the CDR3 is TGTGCCAGCAGTTCAGGGACAGTACCCAATCAGCCCCAGCATTTT. Its protein product is CASSSGTVPNQPQHF.

The chain joins TRBV10-3 to TRBJ1-2, with 8 bases lining up with TRBD1. The CDR3 is 12 residues long. The germline gives CDR1 ENHRY, CDR2 SYGVKD. The ends lost 7 bases at V and 8 bases at J; junction bases unmatched: 6. The CDR3 reads CAIMDRESGYTF. Here the CDR3 DNA reads TGTGCCATCATGGACAGGGAGTCAGGCTACACCTTC.

This chain uses TRBV30 with TRBJ1-5, with D unresolved. Germline CDR1 and CDR2: GTSNPN and SVGIG (reference sequence). V was clipped by 0 bases and J by 4 bases, with 7 bases between them. The CDR3 spans 13 residues. The CDR3 spells CAWSVVPNQPQHF. The CDR3, as DNA: TGTGCCTGGAGTGTAGTACCGAATCAGCCCCAGCATTTT.

This clone was recorded only once. The rearrangement joins TRBV25-1 to TRBJ2-5; D remains unclear. Germline V gene sequence: CDR1 MGHDK, CDR2 SYGVNS. The V and J ends lost 2 bases and 0 bases respectively, with 10 bases between them. The CDR3 runs 15 residues. CDR3 amino acids: CASSERGWDQETQYF. In nucleotides, the CDR3 is TGTGCCAGCAGTGAAAGAGGATGGGACCAAGAGACCCAGTACTTC.

This chain uses TRBV19 with TRBJ2-2; 10 bases agree with TRBD1. CDR1 is LNHDA and CDR2 is SQIVND in the germline V gene (reference sequence). With V trimmed by 4 bases and J by 5 bases, 7 bases remained unmatched. This CDR3 has 16 residues. The CDR3 sequence is CASSTRTGGGTGELFF. The CDR3 region has the DNA TGTGCCAGTAGTACAAGGACAGGGGGAGGGACCGGGGAGCTGTTTTTT.

The J gene is TRBJ2-5, the V gene TRBV4-3; D is possibly TRBD1 or TRBD2 (6 bases each). Between the trimmed V and J ends, which lost 3 bases and 3 bases, there was a span of 14 bases. In germline, CDR1 is LGHNA, CDR2 YSLEER. The CDR3 is 15 amino acids. Here the CDR3 reads CASSQGGQSEETQYF. CDR3 DNA: TGCGCCAGCAGCCAGGGAGGACAGTCTGAAGAGACCCAGTACTTC.

This clone occurred a few times. The genes are TRBV5-1 and TRBJ1-5, with 8 nucleotides matching TRBD1. Germline V gives CDR1 SGHRS, CDR2 YFSETQ. After removal of 4 bases from V and 5 bases from J, the junction contained 5 bases not matched to a gene. The CDR3 spans 14 residues. CDR3 in DNA: TGCGCCAGCAGCGTACAGGGGGGAGATCAGCCCCAGCATTTT. It encodes CASSVQGGDQPQHF. Full variable domain (missing parts from reference TRBV5-1 and TRBJ1-5): KAGVTQTPRYLIKTRGQQVTLSCSPISGHRSVSWYQQTPGQGLQFLFEYFSETQRNKGNFPGRFSGRQFSNSRSEMNVSTLELGDSALYLCASSVQGGDQPQHFGDGTRLSIL.

This chain links TRBV10-3 with TRBJ2-5, with 9 bases lining up with TRBD2. The germline V gene encodes CDR1 ENHRY and CDR2 SYGVKD. The V and J ends lost 3 bases and 5 bases, in that order; junction bases with no gene match: 7. CDR3 length equals 15 residues. The CDR3 sequence: CAISDIAGASETQYF. CDR3 nucleotide sequence: TGTGCCATCAGTGATATAGCGGGAGCTTCGGAGACCCAGTACTTC.

CDR3 in amino acids: CASRLPPGQPNTGELFF. The CDR3 DNA reads as TGTGCCAGCAGGCTGCCCCCGGGACAACCGAACACCGGGGAGCTGTTTTTT. The V and J genes are TRBV7-9 and TRBJ2-2; TRBD1 might be the D (6 bases). Trimming stripped 6 bases from V and 0 bases from J, with 17 bases between. The germline V gene has CDR1 SEHNR and CDR2 FQNEAQ (reference sequence). The CDR3 spans 17 residues.

This chain uses TRBV30 with TRBJ2-7; no clear D. CDR1 and CDR2 (germline): GTSNPN, SVGIG (reference sequence). The CDR3 sequence is 14 residues long. V was cut by 3 bases and J by 1 base, with 13 bases left in between. The CDR3 reads CAWSQKSTSYEQYF. Here the CDR3 DNA reads TGTGCCTGGAGCCAAAAATCGACATCCTACGAGCAGTACTTC. Filled out from reference TRBV30 and TRBJ2-7, the complete variable domain reads SQTIHQWPATLVQPVGSPLSLECTVEGTSNPNLYWYRQAAGRGLQLLFYSVGIGQISSEVPQNLSASRPQDRQFILSSKKLLLSDSGFYLCAWSQKSTSYEQYFGPGTRLTVT.

The chain is built from TRBV5-1 and TRBJ2-1, with 7 nucleotides matching TRBD2. Trimming removed 3 bases from V and 8 bases from J; junction bases left unmatched: 14. Germline lookup yields CDR1 SGHRS and CDR2 YFSETQ. CDR3 length: 16 amino acids. Here the CDR3 reads CASSSGLAGALDEQFF. CDR3 nucleotide sequence: TGCGCCAGCAGCTCGGGACTGGCGGGAGCATTGGATGAGCAGTTCTTC.

This clone has just a few counts. The chain combines TRBV5-1 with TRBJ2-5; TRBD2 is a possible D gene (5 bases). The J call may be mistaken, given a closer DNA end match to TRBJ2-7. The CDR3 extends over 14 amino acids. CDR1 and CDR2 (germline): SGHRS, YFSETQ. This chain's CDR3 is CASRRSGSTDEQYF. The CDR3 DNA is TGCGCCAGCAGACGGTCGGGAAGTACCGACGAGCAGTACTTC.